This T cell receptor beta chain was captured by sequencing in a study of blood T cell repertoires in COVID-19. In the study overall: The United States, Italy and Spain provided the acute and convalescent COVID-19 samples. T cells, B-cell-depleted T cells, or PBMCs supplied cDNA or gDNA.

Original methodology: Nucleated cell number was recorded as an estimate derived from reference gene primer amplification. Profiling relied on immunoSEQ multiplex PCR, and the TCRdb table lists in-frame clones only, not all of them. V and J calls plus clone size are reproduced from that table; the DNA served to infer D and trimming. The sample includes approximately 100,000 clones, approximately 86% of them seen just once. The CDR3 totals 14 residues. The V and J ends lost 5 bases and 5 bases respectively, with 16 bases between them. Germline assignment: CDR1 SGHRS and CDR2 YFSETQ. The TCR originated in a man between 65 and 85 years old with active or convalescent COVID-19. V gene TRBV5-1 combines with J gene TRBJ1-2; D possibly corresponds to TRBD1 (6 bases). Sequencing was carried out using peripheral blood. In DNA form, the CDR3 reads TGCGCCAGCAGACCGGAATCCGACAGGTATGGCTACACCTTC. It yields the protein CASRPESDRYGYTF.